The rows below give T cell receptor beta chains drawn from one sample of a study of PD-1 blockade in mismatch repair-deficient tumors. Libraries were prepared by immunoSEQ multiplex PCR; TCRdb keeps only in-frame clonotypes and omits some of them. Of about 120,000 clones listed, about 88% are singletons. The sample consisted of peripheral blood, taken 44 weeks after starting pembrolizumab. These receptors were taken from an adult with mismatch repair-deficient cancer. CDR3s include the opening cysteine and the closing phenylalanine or tryptophan. The D gene is left open where the match is weak. Part of the rows lack a size; the others show once, few, many or a class for expanded clones.

TRBJ2-6	NA	TRBV18	NA	CASSPPLGAAGANVLTF	TGTGCCAGCTCACCACCTCTCGGGGCAGCTGGGGCCAACGTCCTGACTTTC
TRBJ2-7	TRBD1	TRBV5-1	NA	CASSLSTGVYEQYF	TGCGCCAGCAGCCTGTCGACAGGGGTCTACGAGCAGTACTTC
TRBJ1-2	TRBD1	TRBV5-1	once	CASSIGTGAGGYTF	TGCGCCAGCAGCATCGGGACAGGTGCGGGCGGCTACACCTTC
TRBJ2-4	TRBD1	TRBV29-1	NA	CSVEDKDRGSKNIQYF	TGCAGCGTTGAAGATAAAGACAGGGGGAGCAAAAACATTCAGTACTTC
TRBJ2-5	NA	TRBV29-1	NA	CSVEGGQSLARTQYF	TGCAGCGTTGAGGGGGGACAGTCCCTGGCTAGGACCCAGTACTTC
TRBJ1-1	NA	TRBV4-2	NA	CASSQVPVNTEAFF	TGTGCCAGCAGCCAAGTACCGGTGAACACTGAAGCTTTCTTT
TRBJ2-7	TRBD1	TRBV28	NA	CASSLWGLKGQDYEQYF	TGTGCCAGCAGTTTATGGGGCCTCAAAGGACAGGACTACGAGCAGTACTTC
TRBJ2-7	NA	TRBV29-1	NA	CSVDTGSYEQYF	TGCAGCGTTGATACAGGGTCCTACGAGCAGTACTTC
TRBJ2-3	TRBD2	TRBV5-1	NA	CASKLTSGYTDTQYF	TGCGCCAGCAAGTTGACTAGCGGATACACAGATACGCAGTATTTT
TRBJ1-1	TRBD1	TRBV29-1	NA	CSVESGTGYGAFF	TGCAGCGTTGAATCCGGGACAGGTTACGGAGCTTTCTTT
TRBJ2-1	TRBD1	TRBV7-9	NA	CASSLQGALYNEQFF	TGTGCCAGCAGCCTACAGGGGGCGCTCTACAATGAGCAGTTCTTC
TRBJ1-1	NA	TRBV5-1	NA	CASSSGVGRENTEAFF	TGCGCCAGCAGCTCCGGGGTAGGTAGAGAGAACACTGAAGCTTTCTTT
TRBJ2-1	TRBD2	TRBV19	NA	CASSSLSGSSYNEQFF	TGTGCCAGTAGTTCGCTCAGCGGGAGCTCCTACAATGAGCAGTTCTTC
TRBJ2-1	NA	TRBV7-6	NA	CASSLGPSGYEQFF	TGTGCCAGCAGCTTAGGCCCCTCGGGCTATGAGCAGTTCTTC
TRBJ2-3	TRBD2	TRBV28	NA	CASSPTSGRARGTDTQYF	TGTGCCAGCAGCCCCACTAGCGGGAGGGCTCGGGGCACAGATACGCAGTATTTT
TRBJ2-2	TRBD2	TRBV5-8	NA	CASSRRTSGTGELFF	TGTGCCAGCAGCCGCCGGACTAGCGGGACCGGGGAGCTGTTTTTT
TRBJ2-5	NA	TRBV11-2	NA	CASSLGLGRQETQYF	TGTGCCAGCAGCTTAGGTCTCGGTAGACAAGAGACCCAGTACTTC
TRBJ2-7	TRBD1	TRBV27	NA	CAPTGVEPHEQYF	TGTGCCCCGACAGGGGTCGAACCCCACGAGCAGTACTTC
TRBJ2-1	TRBD2	TRBV6-5	once	CASSSETSGEYNEQFF	TGTGCCAGCAGTTCCGAGACTAGCGGAGAGTACAATGAGCAGTTCTTC
TRBJ1-2	NA	TRBV27	few	CASSGQDGYTF	TGTGCCAGCAGTGGACAAGATGGCTACACCTTC
TRBJ1-2	TRBD1	TRBV6-1	NA	CASSDRTGRGYGYTF	TGTGCCAGCAGTGACCGGACAGGGAGAGGCTATGGCTACACCTTC
TRBJ1-4	NA	TRBV28	NA	CASSTLRDFEKLFF	TGTGCCAGCTCGACACTCAGGGATTTCGAAAAACTGTTTTTT
TRBJ2-7	TRBD2	TRBV28	NA	CASSLVLGPSGTSDEQYF	TGTGCCAGCAGTTTAGTTCTTGGTCCTAGCGGGACTTCCGACGAGCAGTACTTC
TRBJ1-4	NA	TRBV27	NA	CASRGGINEKLFF	TGTGCCAGCAGAGGGGGGATTAATGAAAAACTGTTTTTT
TRBJ2-2	NA	TRBV5-1	NA	CASSFRQANTGELFF	TGCGCCAGCAGCTTTAGACAGGCCAACACCGGGGAGCTGTTTTTT
TRBJ1-1	NA	TRBV30	once	CAWRLRQNTEAFF	TGTGCCTGGAGACTGAGACAGAACACTGAAGCTTTCTTT
TRBJ2-1	NA	TRBV13	NA	CASSSTGEDRYNEQFF	TGTGCCAGCAGCTCAACGGGAGAGGACCGATACAATGAGCAGTTCTTC
TRBJ2-2	TRBD1	TRBV19	few	CASSIVGQGQNGELFF	TGTGCCAGTAGTATAGTTGGACAGGGGCAAAACGGGGAGCTGTTTTTT
TRBJ2-5	NA	TRBV4-1	NA	CASSQEAGAPKETQYF	TGCGCCAGCAGCCAAGAAGCGGGCGCGCCTAAAGAGACCCAGTACTTC
TRBJ1-1	TRBD1	TRBV28	NA	CASTYGQGGVSEAFF	TGTGCCAGCACCTACGGACAGGGTGGGGTCTCTGAAGCTTTCTTT
TRBJ1-1	NA	TRBV4-1	NA	CASSLRRNTEAFF	TGCGCCAGCAGCCTCAGGAGGAACACTGAAGCTTTCTTT
TRBJ2-3	NA	TRBV19	once	CASSIGSTDTQYF	TGTGCCAGTAGTATTGGTAGCACAGATACGCAGTATTTT
TRBJ1-1	NA	TRBV4-2	few	CASSEGGDTEAFF	TGTGCCAGCAGCGAAGGGGGGGACACTGAAGCTTTCTTT
TRBJ2-7	NA	TRBV9	NA	CASSVAEGEQYF	TGTGCCAGCAGCGTAGCTGAAGGCGAGCAGTACTTC
TRBJ2-7	NA	TRBV10-3	NA	CAISNRVIDEQYF	TGTGCCATCAGCAACAGGGTGATCGACGAGCAGTATTTC
TRBJ1-1	NA	TRBV28	NA	CASSPPVSAEAFF	TGTGCCAGCAGTCCCCCTGTAAGCGCTGAAGCTTTCTTT
TRBJ2-7	NA	TRBV10-3	NA	CAISEDYEQYF	TGTGCCATCAGTGAAGACTACGAGCAGTACTTC
TRBJ2-2	TRBD2	TRBV9	NA	CASGLAGGPTGELFF	TGTGCCAGCGGACTAGCGGGAGGGCCCACCGGGGAGCTGTTTTTT
TRBJ2-3	TRBD2	TRBV29-1	NA	CSVEGPGLAGEVFSTDTQYF	TGCAGCGTTGAAGGGCCGGGACTAGCGGGAGAGGTGTTCAGCACAGATACGCAGTATTTT
TRBJ1-2	TRBD1	TRBV5-6	NA	CASSQTGERGYTF	TGTGCCAGCAGCCAAACAGGGGAAAGAGGCTACACCTTC
TRBJ2-3	NA	TRBV14	once	CASSQAIWATQYF	TGTGCCAGCAGCCAAGCGATCTGGGCTACGCAGTATTTT
TRBJ2-5	NA	TRBV6-6	NA	CASSYTWLGETQYF	TGTGCCAGCAGTTACACGTGGTTAGGAGAGACCCAGTACTTC
TRBJ2-3	TRBD2	TRBV27	NA	CASSLGGTSGSIGYTQYF	TGTGCCAGCAGTTTAGGGGGGACTAGCGGGAGTATTGGATATACGCAGTATTTT
TRBJ2-7	NA	TRBV7-9	NA	CASSLGLLGEGEQYF	TGTGCCAGCAGCTTAGGCCTATTGGGCGAGGGAGAGCAGTACTTC
TRBJ1-2	NA	TRBV5-6	NA	CASRGQGRRIYGYTF	TGTGCCAGCAGGGGCCAGGGACGGAGGATATATGGCTACACCTTC
TRBJ2-2	TRBD1	TRBV5-4	once	CASSARTGGTGELFF	TGTGCCAGCAGCGCCCGGACAGGGGGCACCGGGGAGCTGTTTTTT
TRBJ1-3	NA	TRBV6-5	NA	CASTSRQDGNTIYF	TGTGCCAGCACCTCAAGACAGGATGGAAACACCATATATTTT
TRBJ2-1	NA	TRBV5-6	NA	CASSFGSSYNEQFF	TGTGCCAGCAGCTTTGGGAGCTCCTACAATGAGCAGTTCTTC
TRBJ2-3	NA	TRBV30	NA	CAWSETALSTDTQYF	TGTGCCTGGAGTGAGACTGCGTTGTCCACAGATACGCAGTATTTT